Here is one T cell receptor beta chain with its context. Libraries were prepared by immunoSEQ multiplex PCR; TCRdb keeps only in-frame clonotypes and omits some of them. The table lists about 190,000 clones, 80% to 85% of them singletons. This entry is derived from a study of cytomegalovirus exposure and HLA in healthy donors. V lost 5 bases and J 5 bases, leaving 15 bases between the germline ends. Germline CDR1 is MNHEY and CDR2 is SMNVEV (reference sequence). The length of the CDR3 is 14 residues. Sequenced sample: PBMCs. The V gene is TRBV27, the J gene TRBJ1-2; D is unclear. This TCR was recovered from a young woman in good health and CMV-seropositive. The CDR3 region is CASSLQAPGYGYTF. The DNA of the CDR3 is TGTGCCAGCAGTCTCCAGGCCCCGGGGTATGGCTACACCTTC.